These 9 T cell receptor beta chains share one sample of origin, sequenced in a study of HIV-infected patients and healthy controls. Antiretroviral therapy had run roughly three months, about 14 weeks, before follow-up blood collection. All unsorted peripheral T cells were captured because whole blood was used without fractionation. About 480 ng RNA was reverse transcribed with alpha and beta constant-region primers. Alpha and beta chain libraries were made separately by chain-specific third strand synthesis with multiplexing indices. TCRdb reprocessed the 5' RACE reads via MiXCR and lists one record per CDR3 protein. The repertoire consists of a few thousand distinct CDR3 sequences, with approximately 22% occurring once and the leading ten covering roughly 28%. The material was blood, obtained during antiretroviral therapy. The receptors shown here come from an adult with HIV infection.

This clonotype was detected ten times or more. The rearrangement links TRBV29-1 to TRBJ1-1, with a weak D call TRBD1 (6 bases). Germline V gene data show CDR1 as SQVTM and CDR2 as ANQGSEA. V lost 0 bases to trimming and J lost 4 bases, with 12 bases between them. This CDR3 comprises 14 residues. The CDR3 region has the DNA TGCAGCGTTGAAGACAGGGGTAGGGGCACTGAAGCTTTCTTT. Translation gives CSVEDRGRGTEAFF.

This clonotype rates as medium-sized. The chain joins TRBV12-3 or TRBV12-4 to TRBJ1-2; D is unclear. The CDR3 sequence is 12 residues long. V was cut by 7 bases and J by 2 bases, with 8 bases left in between. CDR3 protein: CASNLDNYGYTF. CDR3 sequence (DNA): TGTGCCAGCAACCTAGACAACTATGGCTACACCTTC.

This chain joins TRBV24-1 and TRBJ2-1; D tentatively reads TRBD1 or TRBD2 (5 bases each). The CDR3 consists of 15 residues. The germline V gene has CDR1 KGHDR and CDR2 SFDVKD. Trimming cost V 1 base and J 5 bases, with 11 bases left between them. The CDR3 loop is CATSDLTGDHNEQFF. The DNA for the CDR3 is TGTGCCACCAGTGATTTAACCGGGGACCACAATGAGCAGTTCTTC.

This clonotype is deemed medium-sized. The gene calls are TRBV15 and TRBJ2-2, with 7 bases matching TRBD1. V gave up 5 bases and J gave up 1 base; unmatched junction bases: 1. Per germline, CDR1 LNHNV and CDR2 YYDKDF (reference sequence). This CDR3 region has 14 residues. The chain's CDR3 is CATSRDRNTGELFF. The CDR3 DNA is TGTGCCACCAGCCGGGACAGGAACACCGGGGAGCTGTTTTTT.

Comment on this clonotype: A much larger clone is a single base away; this may be a read error. The chain is built from TRBV4-3 and TRBJ1-1; a possible D gene is TRBD1 (6 bases). Germline lookup yields CDR1 LGHNA and CDR2 YSLEER. CDR3 length equals 16 residues. Trimming pared 2 bases from V and 3 bases from J, leaving 16 bases between. The CDR3 DNA reads as TGCGCCAGCAGCCAATGCCAGACAGGATGGGACACTGAAGCTTTCTTT. It yields the protein CASSQCQTGWDTEAFF.

This clonotype is labeled as medium-sized. V usage is TRBV6-2 or TRBV6-3 and J usage is TRBJ1-1; D might be TRBD1 (6 bases). The CDR3 contains 15 residues. Trimming stripped 6 bases from V and 2 bases from J, with 16 bases between. Germline V gene sequence: CDR1 MNHEY, CDR2 SVGEGT. CDR3 coding DNA: TGTGCCAGCAGATTACAGGGTGCTGGAAACACTGAAGCTTTCTTT. It yields the protein CASRLQGAGNTEAFF.

This clonotype was detected a few times. This chain joins TRBV6-5 and TRBJ1-5; D gene uncertain. CDR1 and CDR2 from the germline V gene are MNHEY and SVGAGI. Trimming stripped 0 bases from V and 6 bases from J, with 6 bases between. This CDR3 spans 13 amino acids. CDR3 bases: TGTGCCAGCAGTTACTCTAACGGTCAGCCCCAGCATTTT. Translated, it gives CASSYSNGQPQHF.

This clonotype was observed a few times. This chain joins TRBV19 and TRBJ1-5; D is possibly TRBD1 (6 bases). CDR1 and CDR2 from the germline V gene are LNHDA and SQIVND (reference sequence). Trimming removed 3 bases from V and 3 bases from J, with 18 bases in between. The CDR3 spans 17 residues. The CDR3 coding sequence is TGTGCCAGTAGTATCAGTCCCGCGACAGGTTTCAATCAGCCCCAGCATTTT. It yields the protein CASSISPATGFNQPQHF.

This clonotype was seen ten or more times. The chain is built from TRBV20-1 and TRBJ2-5; 8 bases fit TRBD2. This CDR3 spans 16 amino acids. Germline assignment: CDR1 DFQATT and CDR2 SNEGSKA (reference sequence). The ends lost 6 bases at V and 5 bases at J; junction bases unmatched: 17. CDR3 coding DNA: TGCAGTGCCCCAAGGCTAGCGGGTCCTACGCGGGAGACCCAGTACTTC. Amino acids: CSAPRLAGPTRETQYF.